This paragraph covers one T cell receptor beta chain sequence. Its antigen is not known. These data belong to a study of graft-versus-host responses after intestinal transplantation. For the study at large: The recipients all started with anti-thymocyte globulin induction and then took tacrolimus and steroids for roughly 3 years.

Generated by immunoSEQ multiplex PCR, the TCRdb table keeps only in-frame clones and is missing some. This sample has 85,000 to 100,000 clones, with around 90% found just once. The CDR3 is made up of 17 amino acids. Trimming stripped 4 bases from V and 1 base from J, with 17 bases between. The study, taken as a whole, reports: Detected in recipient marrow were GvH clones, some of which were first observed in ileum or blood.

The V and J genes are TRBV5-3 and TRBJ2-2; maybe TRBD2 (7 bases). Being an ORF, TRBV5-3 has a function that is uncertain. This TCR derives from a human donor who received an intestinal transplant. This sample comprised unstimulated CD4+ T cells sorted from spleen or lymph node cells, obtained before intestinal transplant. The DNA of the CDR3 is TGTGCCAGAAGCGTTGGACCAGGGGAGGGGAACACCGGGGAGCTGTTTTTT. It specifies CARSVGPGEGNTGELFF.